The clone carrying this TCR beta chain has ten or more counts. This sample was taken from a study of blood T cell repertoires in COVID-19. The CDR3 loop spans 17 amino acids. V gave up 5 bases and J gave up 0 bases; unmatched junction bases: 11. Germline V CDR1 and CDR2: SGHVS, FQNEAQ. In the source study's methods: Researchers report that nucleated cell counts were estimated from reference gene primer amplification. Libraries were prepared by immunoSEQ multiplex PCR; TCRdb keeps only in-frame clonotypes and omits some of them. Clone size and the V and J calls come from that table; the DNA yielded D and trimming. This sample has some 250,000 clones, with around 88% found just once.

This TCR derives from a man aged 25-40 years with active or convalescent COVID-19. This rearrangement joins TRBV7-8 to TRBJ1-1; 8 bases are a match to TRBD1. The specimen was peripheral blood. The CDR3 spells CASSPRTGSSMNTEAFF. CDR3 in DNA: TGTGCCAGCAGCCCTAGGACAGGGTCGTCCATGAACACTGAAGCTTTCTTT.